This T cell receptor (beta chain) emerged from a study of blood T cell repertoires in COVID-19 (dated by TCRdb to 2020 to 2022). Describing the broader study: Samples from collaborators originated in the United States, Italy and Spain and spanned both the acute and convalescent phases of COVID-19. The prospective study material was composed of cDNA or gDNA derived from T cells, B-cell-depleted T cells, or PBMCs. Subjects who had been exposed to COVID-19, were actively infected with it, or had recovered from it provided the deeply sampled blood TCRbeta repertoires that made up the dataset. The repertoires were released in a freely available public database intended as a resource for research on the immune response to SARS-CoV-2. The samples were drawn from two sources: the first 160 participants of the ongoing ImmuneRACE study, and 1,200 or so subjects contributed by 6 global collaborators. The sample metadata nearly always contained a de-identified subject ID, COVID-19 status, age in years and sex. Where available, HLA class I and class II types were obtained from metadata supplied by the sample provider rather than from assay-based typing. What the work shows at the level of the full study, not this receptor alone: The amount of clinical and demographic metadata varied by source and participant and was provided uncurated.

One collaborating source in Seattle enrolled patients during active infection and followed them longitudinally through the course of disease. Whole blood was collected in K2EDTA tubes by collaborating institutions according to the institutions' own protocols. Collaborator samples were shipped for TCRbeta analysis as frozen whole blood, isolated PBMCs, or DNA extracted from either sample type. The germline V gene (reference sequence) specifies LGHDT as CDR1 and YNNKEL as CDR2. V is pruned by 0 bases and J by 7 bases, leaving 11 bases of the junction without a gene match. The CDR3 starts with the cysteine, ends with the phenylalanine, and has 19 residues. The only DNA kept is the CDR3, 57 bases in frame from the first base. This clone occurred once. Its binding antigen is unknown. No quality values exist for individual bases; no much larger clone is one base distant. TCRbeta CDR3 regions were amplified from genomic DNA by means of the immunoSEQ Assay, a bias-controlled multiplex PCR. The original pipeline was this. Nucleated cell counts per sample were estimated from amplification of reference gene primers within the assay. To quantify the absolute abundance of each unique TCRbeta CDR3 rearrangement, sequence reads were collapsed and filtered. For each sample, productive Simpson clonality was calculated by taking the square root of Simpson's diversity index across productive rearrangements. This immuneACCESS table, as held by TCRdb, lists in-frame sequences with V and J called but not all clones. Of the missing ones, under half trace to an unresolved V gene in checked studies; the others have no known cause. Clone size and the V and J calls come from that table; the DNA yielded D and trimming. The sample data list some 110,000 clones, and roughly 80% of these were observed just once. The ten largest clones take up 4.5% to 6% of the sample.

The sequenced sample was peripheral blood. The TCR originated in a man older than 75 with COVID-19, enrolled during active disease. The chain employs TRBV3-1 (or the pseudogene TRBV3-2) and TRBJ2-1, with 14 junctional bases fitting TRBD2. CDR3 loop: CASSQDPGTSGRLWNEQFF. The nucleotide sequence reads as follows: TGTGCCAGCAGCCAAGATCCCGGGACTAGCGGGAGACTATGGAATGAGCAGTTCTTC.